This T cell receptor (beta chain) comes out of a study of T cell responses to AZD1222 COVID-19 vaccine. Broader study findings: CD4 TCRs covered the whole spike, strongest at regions 160-218 and 743-854.

Turning to this clone: The antigen is unknown.

This table comes from immunoSEQ multiplex PCR, and its TCRdb copy is limited to in-frame clones, with some not included. The table lists tens of thousands of clones, approximately 89% of them singletons. The length of the CDR3 is 15 residues. Per the germline V gene, CDR1 is MNHNS and CDR2 is SASEGT. V lost 2 bases and J lost 4, with 12 bases in between. Sample: peripheral blood, taken on day 0 of AZD1222 vaccination. This receptor was identified in an adult in good health. The rearrangement links TRBV6-1 to TRBJ2-1; D gene ambiguous. The CDR3 DNA sequence: TGTGCCAGCAGTGAATTGAGGATTCGGTACAATGAGCAGTTCTTC. Protein sequence: CASSELRIRYNEQFF.